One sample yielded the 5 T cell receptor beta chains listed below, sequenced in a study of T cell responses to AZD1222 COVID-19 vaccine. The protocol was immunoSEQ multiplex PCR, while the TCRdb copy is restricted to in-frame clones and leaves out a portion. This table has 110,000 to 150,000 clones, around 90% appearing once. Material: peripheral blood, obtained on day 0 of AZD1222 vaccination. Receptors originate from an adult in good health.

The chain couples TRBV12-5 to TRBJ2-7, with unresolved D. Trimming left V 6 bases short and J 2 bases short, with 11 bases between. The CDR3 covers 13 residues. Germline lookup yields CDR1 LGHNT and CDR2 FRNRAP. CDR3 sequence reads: CASGQGVTYEQYF. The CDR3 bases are TGTGCTAGTGGCCAAGGAGTTACCTACGAGCAGTACTTC.

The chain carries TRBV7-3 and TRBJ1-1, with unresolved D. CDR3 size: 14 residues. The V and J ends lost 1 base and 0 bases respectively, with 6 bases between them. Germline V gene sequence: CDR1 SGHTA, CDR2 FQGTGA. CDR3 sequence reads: CASSLRALNTEAFF. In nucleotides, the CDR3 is TGTGCCAGCAGCTTAAGAGCGTTGAACACTGAAGCTTTCTTT.

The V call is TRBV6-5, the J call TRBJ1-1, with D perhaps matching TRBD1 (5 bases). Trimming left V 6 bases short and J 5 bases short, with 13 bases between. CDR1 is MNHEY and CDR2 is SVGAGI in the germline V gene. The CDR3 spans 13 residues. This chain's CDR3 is CASSSSGRTEAFF. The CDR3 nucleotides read TGTGCCAGCAGCTCCTCGGGGCGGACTGAAGCTTTCTTT.

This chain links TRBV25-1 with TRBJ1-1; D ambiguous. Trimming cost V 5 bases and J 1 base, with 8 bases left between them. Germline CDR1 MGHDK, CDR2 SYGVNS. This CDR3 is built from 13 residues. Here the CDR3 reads CASSKRQNTEAFF. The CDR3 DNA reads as TGTGCCAGCAGTAAACGTCAGAACACTGAAGCTTTCTTT.

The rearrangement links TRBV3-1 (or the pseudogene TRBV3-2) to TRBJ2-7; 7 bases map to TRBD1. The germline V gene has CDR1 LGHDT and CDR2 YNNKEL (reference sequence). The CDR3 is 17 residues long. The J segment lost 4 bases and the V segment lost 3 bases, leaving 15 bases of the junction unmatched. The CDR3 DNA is TGTGCCAGCAGCCATAGATCTCGTCCCGGGACAGCGTACGAGCAGTACTTC. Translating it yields CASSHRSRPGTAYEQYF.